This TCR beta chain was captured in a study of cytomegalovirus exposure and HLA in healthy donors. This CDR3 comprises 14 residues. The germline V gene has CDR1 LGHNA and CDR2 YNFKEQ. V shed 0 bases and J shed 2 bases, with 8 bases lying between them. Clones were read by immunoSEQ multiplex PCR, and TCRdb kept only the in-frame ones, dropping some. Altogether some 88,000 clones are present, 96% being singletons, with the ten largest covering more than 0.65%. V gene TRBV4-2 combines with J gene TRBJ2-7; D uncertain. The sample consisted of PBMCs. This TCR was sampled from a man younger than 30 in good health and CMV-seronegative. The CDR3 loop reads CASSQELNPYEQYF. The CDR3 nucleotides are TGTGCCAGCAGCCAAGAACTCAACCCCTACGAGCAGTACTTC.